What follows are 21 T cell receptor beta chains derived from one specimen sequenced in a study of blood T cell repertoires in COVID-19. The protocol was immunoSEQ multiplex PCR, while the TCRdb copy is restricted to in-frame clones and leaves out a portion. The data show about 50,000 clones, about four fifths seen once. Sequenced: peripheral blood. The origin of the receptors is a woman aged 80 or older with COVID-19, enrolled during active disease.

This chain joins TRBV6-5 and TRBJ2-1; D is perhaps TRBD1 (6 bases). The CDR3 extends over 13 amino acids. CDR1 and CDR2 (germline): MNHEY, SVGAGI. The V end was cut by 6 bases, the J end by 9 bases, with 15 bases between. The CDR3 reads CASRYEGVGEQFF. The CDR3 nucleotides read TGTGCCAGCAGGTACGAGGGGGTCGGTGAGCAGTTCTTC.

The rearrangement links TRBV30 to TRBJ2-5, with 10 bases identical to TRBD2. The CDR3 runs 14 residues. The germline V gene has CDR1 GTSNPN and CDR2 SVGIG (reference sequence). With 4 bases clipped from V and 5 bases from J, the junction kept 7 bases outside the gene matches. The CDR3 spells CAWKLAGARETQYF. CDR3 DNA: TGTGCCTGGAAGCTAGCGGGAGCCCGGGAGACCCAGTACTTC.

This chain uses TRBV30 with TRBJ1-4; weak D call: TRBD1 (6 bases). Germline CDR1 is GTSNPN and CDR2 is SVGIG (reference sequence). Trimming took 0 bases from V and 10 from J, leaving 15 bases between them. The CDR3 is made up of 14 amino acids. The DNA of the CDR3 is TGTGCCTGGAGTGTAAAGTCAGGGGTAGGAAAACTGTTTTTT. Its translation is CAWSVKSGVGKLFF.

This clone was seen only a few times. The chain carries TRBV5-1 and TRBJ2-7, with TRBD2 identical over 8 bases. CDR1 SGHRS and CDR2 YFSETQ come from the germline V gene. The CDR3 is 15 amino acids. Trimming cost V 2 bases and J 2 bases; bases outside gene matches: 6. The CDR3 DNA sequence: TGCGCCAGCAGCTTCACTAGCGGAGATACCTACGAGCAGTACTTC. Translation: CASSFTSGDTYEQYF.

The chain has TRBV20-1 and TRBJ2-1; D is unclear. Trimming removed 6 bases from V and 7 bases from J, with 7 bases in between. Germline CDR1 DFQATT, CDR2 SNEGSKA (reference sequence). The CDR3 has 10 amino acids. CDR3 amino acids: CSAPFNEQFF. In DNA form, the CDR3 reads TGCAGTGCCCCATTTAATGAGCAGTTCTTC.

The chain has TRBV27 and TRBJ2-7; TRBD2 is a possible D gene (5 bases). Germline CDR1 and CDR2: MNHEY and SMNVEV (reference sequence). The CDR3 sequence is 15 residues long. V gave up 0 bases and J gave up 3 bases, with 12 bases separating them. This CDR3 is CASSLSWGVNYEQYF. CDR3 nucleotide sequence: TGTGCCAGCAGTTTATCATGGGGAGTTAACTACGAGCAGTACTTC.

This chain links TRBV3-1 (or the pseudogene TRBV3-2) with TRBJ1-3; D not certain. Germline-derived CDR1 and CDR2 are LGHDT and YNNKEL (reference sequence). Trimming cost V 1 base and J 1 base, with 5 bases left between them. The CDR3 runs to 14 residues. In DNA form, the CDR3 reads TGTGCCAGCAGCCAAGTCAGTTCTGGAAACACCATATATTTT. Encoded protein: CASSQVSSGNTIYF.

This chain links TRBV29-1 with TRBJ2-7; 8 bases are a match to TRBD1. V trimming: 4 bases; J trimming: 5 bases; junction bases outside the gene matches: 10. The CDR3 has 14 amino acids. The V gene's germline CDR1 is SQVTM and CDR2 ANQGSEA. The CDR3 protein is CSVASGGVVHEQYF. CDR3 nucleotides: TGCAGCGTTGCATCAGGGGGCGTAGTCCACGAGCAGTACTTC.

The V call is TRBV10-3, the J call TRBJ1-1; tentatively, D is TRBD1 (5 bases). V dropped 6 bases and J dropped 4 bases, with 12 bases sitting between them. Germline V lookup: CDR1 ENHRY, CDR2 SYGVKD. The CDR3 extends over 13 amino acids. The CDR3 DNA sequence: TGTGCCATCAGCGGCGGGGGGATCACTGAAGCTTTCTTT. Protein product: CAISGGGITEAFF.

The V and J genes are TRBV7-8 and TRBJ2-7; the match to TRBD2 covers 8 bases. This CDR3 comprises 14 residues. Germline V CDR1 and CDR2: SGHVS, FQNEAQ. The junction had 9 bases not matched to a gene; V was cut back by 5 bases and J by 6 bases. The CDR3 protein is CASSLAAGGGEQYF. The CDR3 DNA is TGTGCCAGCAGCCTCGCCGCGGGGGGCGGCGAGCAGTACTTC.

This chain uses TRBV4-1 with TRBJ2-7, with 8 bases that match TRBD2. Looked up from germline, CDR1 is MGHRA and CDR2 is YSYEKL. With V trimmed by 4 bases and J by 2 bases, 7 bases remained unmatched. The CDR3 is 15 residues long. The CDR3 nucleotides are TGCGCCAGCAGCCTCTCGGCGGGAGGCACCTACGAGCAGTACTTC. Translation: CASSLSAGGTYEQYF.

The chain links TRBV7-9 to TRBJ2-2; unclear D gene. CDR1 and CDR2 (germline): SEHNR, FQNEAQ (reference sequence). The germline V and J ends were trimmed by 1 base and 7 bases, with 4 bases remaining between them. CDR3 length: 12 residues. CDR3 sequence reads: CASSLVYGELFF. For the CDR3, the DNA is TGTGCCAGCAGCTTAGTGTACGGGGAGCTGTTTTTT.

The chain employs TRBV28 and TRBJ2-1, with D possibly being TRBD1 (8 bases). CDR1 is MDHEN and CDR2 is SYDVKM in the germline V gene. V lost 7 bases and J 4 bases, leaving 14 bases between the germline ends. The CDR3 spans 14 residues. The CDR3 DNA is TGTGCCAGCACCACAGGGGGGGGGTACAATGAGCAGTTCTTC. This gives the protein CASTTGGGYNEQFF. The complete variable domain, with remaining parts taken from reference TRBV28 and TRBJ2-1, reads DVKVTQSSRYLVKRTGEKVFLECVQDMDHENMFWYRQDPGLGLRLIYFSYDVKMKEKGDIPEGYSVSREKKERFSLILESASTNQTSMYLCASTTGGGYNEQFFGPGTRLTVL.

This chain joins TRBV6-5 and TRBJ1-3, with D unresolved. Germline CDR1 is MNHEY and CDR2 is SVGAGI. The CDR3 has 14 amino acids. V dropped 7 bases and J dropped 4 bases, with 14 bases sitting between them. The CDR3 nucleotides read TGTGCCAGCATGCCCGAGAGACTCGGAAACACCATATATTTT. It translates to CASMPERLGNTIYF.

This chain joins TRBV27 and TRBJ2-7; 7 nucleotides match TRBD2. This CDR3 region has 15 residues. V was pared by 5 bases and J by 3 bases, with 10 bases of the junction left unmatched. Germline CDR1 and CDR2: MNHEY and SMNVEV (reference sequence). CDR3 protein: CASSAAGTTNYEQYF. CDR3 DNA sequence: TGTGCCAGCAGTGCCGCCGGGACTACCAACTACGAGCAGTACTTC.

DNA for the CDR3: TGCGCCAGCAGCCCCGACCTTAGCGGGAGCAGGTACAATGAGCAGTTCTTC. This encodes CASSPDLSGSRYNEQFF. The V and J genes are TRBV5-1 and TRBJ2-1, with 9 bases matching TRBD2. V gave up 4 bases and J gave up 4 bases; unmatched junction bases: 12. The germline V gene has CDR1 SGHRS and CDR2 YFSETQ. The CDR3 runs 17 residues.

V gene TRBV9 combines with J gene TRBJ1-1, with D maybe TRBD1 (6 bases). Germline V gives CDR1 SGDLS, CDR2 YYNGEE. V was trimmed by 4 bases and J by 7 bases, leaving 14 bases between them. This CDR3 is 13 amino acids long. The CDR3 region has the DNA TGTGCCAGCAGCCTAACAGGGTCGGTTGAAGCTTTCTTT. This gives the protein CASSLTGSVEAFF.

This chain joins TRBV9 and TRBJ2-7, with D possibly TRBD2 on 6 matching bases. Germline V CDR1 and CDR2: SGDLS, YYNGEE. The CDR3 length is 14 residues. Trimming took off 4 bases at V and 5 bases at J, with 16 bases between the two ends. CDR3 region: CASSPRLVRNEQYF. CDR3 coding DNA: TGTGCCAGCAGCCCTAGACTAGTTCGTAACGAGCAGTACTTC.

The chain couples TRBV7-6 to TRBJ2-2; 7 nucleotides line up with TRBD2. CDR3 length: 16 residues. The ends lost 3 bases at V and 6 bases at J; junction bases unmatched: 10. Germline assignment: CDR1 SGHVS and CDR2 FNYEAQ. CDR3 protein: CASSFRAGAGPGELFF. CDR3 DNA sequence: TGTGCCAGCAGCTTCCGGGCGGGAGCGGGTCCCGGGGAGCTGTTTTTT.

The genes are TRBV6-5 and TRBJ1-2; no definite D call. The CDR3 runs 13 residues. Germline CDR1 MNHEY, CDR2 SVGAGI. V was cut by 4 bases and J by 5 bases, with 11 bases left in between. CDR3 DNA: TGTGCCAGCAGTTTAGCACGGGAGTATGGCTACACCTTC. Residues: CASSLAREYGYTF.

V and J are TRBV29-1 and TRBJ2-1, with 12 bases lining up with TRBD2. CDR3 size: 13 residues. CDR1 and CDR2 (germline): SQVTM, ANQGSEA. The trim removed 8 bases at V and 6 bases at J, leaving 5 bases unmatched. CDR3 coding DNA: TGCAGCCCTTCGGGACTAGCGGGCAATGAGCAGTTCTTC. It yields the protein CSPSGLAGNEQFF.